These T cell receptor beta chains were read from a single sample in a study of cytomegalovirus exposure and HLA in healthy donors. Assay used: immunoSEQ multiplex PCR; TCRdb lists only in-frame clones, some missing. The repertoire holds approximately 100,000 clones, with roughly 81% as singletons. The specimen was PBMCs. These TCRs come from a man between 35 and 55 years old in good health and CMV-seronegative. CDR3s include the opening cysteine and the closing phenylalanine or tryptophan. Each record gives: V gene, D gene, J gene, clone size, CDR3 DNA, CDR3 protein. D genes are given only for firm matches. Some rows have no size entry. The others give once, few or many, or a class for an expanded clone.

V: TRBV6-1
D: -
J: TRBJ2-5
size: -
DNA: TGTGCCAGCAGTTGGGCAGCCCAGTACCAAGAGACCCAGTACTTC
CDR3: CASSWAAQYQETQYF

V: TRBV19
D: -
J: TRBJ1-1
size: few
DNA: TGTGCCAGTAGTGGAGGTTTTGGTGAAGCTTTCTTT
CDR3: CASSGGFGEAFF

V: TRBV5-1
D: -
J: TRBJ2-5
size: -
DNA: TGCGCCAGCAGCTGGGGGGACCAAGAGACCCAGTACTTC
CDR3: CASSWGDQETQYF

V: TRBV5-5
D: -
J: TRBJ1-5
size: once
DNA: TGTGCCAGCAGTCGGGACATCGATAGCAATCAGCCCCAGCATTTT
CDR3: CASSRDIDSNQPQHF

V: TRBV5-4
D: TRBD1
J: TRBJ1-2
size: -
DNA: TGTGCCAGCAGCTTGGACAGGGGGCTTAAAGGCTACACCTTC
CDR3: CASSLDRGLKGYTF

V: TRBV9
D: -
J: TRBJ1-1
size: -
DNA: TGTGCCAGCAGCGTAGGGAGGCTTGGCACTGAAGCTTTCTTT
CDR3: CASSVGRLGTEAFF

V: TRBV19
D: TRBD1
J: TRBJ1-5
size: -
DNA: TGTGCCAGTAGTATTATGCGGGGAGACAGGGGTCGACAGCCCCAGCATTTT
CDR3: CASSIMRGDRGRQPQHF

V: TRBV7-9
D: -
J: TRBJ1-5
size: -
DNA: TGTGCCAGCAGCCGGACGGGAAATCAGCCCCAGCATTTT
CDR3: CASSRTGNQPQHF

V: TRBV7-8
D: TRBD1
J: TRBJ1-2
size: -
DNA: TGTGCCAGCAGCAACCGGGACAGCTCTAACTATGGCTACACCTTC
CDR3: CASSNRDSSNYGYTF

V: TRBV2
D: -
J: TRBJ2-4
size: -
DNA: TGTGCCAGCAGTGCCACGACGGCGGCGGGAAACATTCAGTACTTC
CDR3: CASSATTAAGNIQYF

V: TRBV14
D: TRBD1
J: TRBJ1-6
size: few
DNA: TGTGCCAGCAGCCAAAGGACAGGGGGCTTTTCCTCACCCCTCCACTTT
CDR3: CASSQRTGGFSSPLHF

V: TRBV25-1
D: TRBD1
J: TRBJ1-1
size: -
DNA: TGTGCCAGCAGTGGGGTCGGGACAGAGGCTGAAGCTTTCTTT
CDR3: CASSGVGTEAEAFF

V: TRBV7-6
D: -
J: TRBJ2-1
size: -
DNA: TGTGCCAGCAGCTTAGATTGGGGGCTCCCCTACAATGGGCAGTTCTTC
CDR3: CASSLDWGLPYNGQFF

V: TRBV5-8
D: TRBD1
J: TRBJ2-5
size: -
DNA: TGTGCCAGCAGTTGGAGACAGGGCTCCCAAGAGACCCAGTACTTC
CDR3: CASSWRQGSQETQYF

V: TRBV5-5
D: TRBD1
J: TRBJ1-6
size: -
DNA: TGTGCCAGCAGCTTCGGGACAGCAGATTCACCCCTCCACTTT
CDR3: CASSFGTADSPLHF

V: TRBV2
D: -
J: TRBJ2-7
size: -
DNA: TGTGCCAGCAGTGCCGTTGAGCAGTACTTC
CDR3: CASSAVEQYF

V: TRBV7-2
D: -
J: TRBJ1-2
size: few
DNA: TGTGCCAGCAGCCCAGGTGGGGCCCGAGCTAACTATGGCTACACCTTC
CDR3: CASSPGGARANYGYTF

V: TRBV2
D: -
J: TRBJ2-5
size: -
DNA: TGTGCCAGCAGTGATCCGGGTAAGGCGTCTAGGGAGCAGTACTTC
CDR3: CASSDPGKASREQYF

V: TRBV19
D: -
J: TRBJ1-3
size: -
DNA: TGTGCCAGTAGTAAAGGAGCGACTGGAAACACCATATATTTT
CDR3: CASSKGATGNTIYF

V: TRBV9
D: TRBD1
J: TRBJ2-2
size: -
DNA: TGTGCCAGCAGTCCCGGACAGGGCGGAACCGGGGAGCTGTTTTTT
CDR3: CASSPGQGGTGELFF

V: TRBV5-1
D: -
J: TRBJ1-3
size: -
DNA: TGCGCCAGCAGCTTGACAGGGATGAGCTCTGGAAACACCATATATTTT
CDR3: CASSLTGMSSGNTIYF

V: TRBV27
D: TRBD1
J: TRBJ2-7
size: -
DNA: TGTGCCAGCAGTTCAGGGGGTGCATACGAGCAGTACTTC
CDR3: CASSSGGAYEQYF

V: TRBV4-2
D: -
J: TRBJ2-5
size: few
DNA: TGTGCCAGCAGCCAAGACAAAAAAGAGACCCAGTACTTC
CDR3: CASSQDKKETQYF

V: TRBV20-1
D: -
J: TRBJ2-7
size: -
DNA: TGCAGTGCTAGAGATGAGGCATACTTC
CDR3: CSARDEAYF

V: TRBV10-1
D: -
J: TRBJ1-2
size: few
DNA: TGCGCCAGCAGTGAGTCGACAGGATGTGGCTACACCTTC
CDR3: CASSESTGCGYTF

V: TRBV6-5
D: TRBD1
J: TRBJ2-2
size: -
DNA: TGTGCCAGCAGTCAAGACAGGGAGAGGGAGCTGTTTTTT
CDR3: CASSQDRERELFF

V: TRBV5-4
D: -
J: TRBJ2-3
size: -
DNA: TGTGCCAGCAGCTCGGGGGATATTCAAGATACGCAGTATTTT
CDR3: CASSSGDIQDTQYF

V: TRBV18
D: -
J: TRBJ2-7
size: -
DNA: TGTGCCAGCTCACCAACGGCATCGGGGGATGCGAACGAGCAGTACTTC
CDR3: CASSPTASGDANEQYF

V: TRBV11-2
D: TRBD1
J: TRBJ1-2
size: -
DNA: TGTGCCAGCAGCTCGATTAAGGGACAGGTTGGAGGCTACACCTTC
CDR3: CASSSIKGQVGGYTF

V: TRBV25-1
D: -
J: TRBJ1-2
size: -
DNA: TGTGCCAGCAGTGATCCGGGACATAGCTATGGCTACACCTTC
CDR3: CASSDPGHSYGYTF

V: TRBV5-8
D: -
J: TRBJ2-7
size: once
DNA: TGTGCCAGCAGCTTGTCGTCAGGGGTCTACGAGCAGTACTTC
CDR3: CASSLSSGVYEQYF

V: TRBV7-2
D: -
J: TRBJ1-2
size: few
DNA: TGTGCCAGCAGCTTAGCAGACGAGGGGGATTATGGCTACACCTTC
CDR3: CASSLADEGDYGYTF

V: TRBV5-1
D: TRBD1
J: TRBJ2-5
size: -
DNA: TGCGCCAGCAGCTTGGCGGGACAGGAAATTCAAGAGACCCAGTACTTC
CDR3: CASSLAGQEIQETQYF

V: TRBV27
D: TRBD2
J: TRBJ2-7
size: -
DNA: TGTGCCAGCAGCCCAGACCCGTGGGGGGGAACCTACGAGCAGTACTTC
CDR3: CASSPDPWGGTYEQYF

V: TRBV7-9
D: -
J: TRBJ2-4
size: -
DNA: TGTTCCAGCAGCTCCCGGGACAAAAACATTCAGTACTTC
CDR3: CSSSSRDKNIQYF

V: TRBV29-1
D: -
J: TRBJ1-1
size: few
DNA: TGCAGCGCTTCCAAACAGGGTATGGGGAACACTGAAGCTTTCTTT
CDR3: CSASKQGMGNTEAFF

V: TRBV29-1
D: TRBD2
J: TRBJ2-7
size: -
DNA: TGCAGCGTTGAACGGACTAGCGGTGAGCAGTACTTC
CDR3: CSVERTSGEQYF

V: TRBV5-1
D: TRBD1
J: TRBJ1-6
size: -
DNA: TGCGCCAGCAGCTGGGTGACAGGGAGCAATTCACCCCTCCACTTT
CDR3: CASSWVTGSNSPLHF

V: TRBV2
D: -
J: TRBJ1-5
size: -
DNA: TGTGCCAGCAGTGAAGAGACAACTAGCAATCAGCCCCAGCATTTT
CDR3: CASSEETTSNQPQHF

V: TRBV29-1
D: TRBD1
J: TRBJ1-1
size: -
DNA: TGCAGCGCCGTGGACAGGGCGAACACTGAAGCTTTCTTT
CDR3: CSAVDRANTEAFF

V: TRBV11-2
D: TRBD1
J: TRBJ2-5
size: -
DNA: TGTGCCAGCAGCCCTCAGGGGGCGGTAAAGACCCAGTACTTC
CDR3: CASSPQGAVKTQYF